This T cell receptor (beta chain) was sequenced during a study of blood T cell repertoires in COVID-19. Study information: COVID-19 samples from acute and convalescent phases originated in the United States, Italy and Spain. PBMCs, B-cell-depleted T cells, or T cells provided the cDNA or gDNA that made up the material.

Participant reports of clinical history set cohort assignment. Within the 2 weeks before study entry, each person in the exposed group met a COVID-19 case. The repertoire was sequenced with immunoSEQ multiplex PCR; TCRdb's copy has only in-frame clones and lacks some. The repertoire includes 250,000 to 300,000 clones, roughly 86% of them detected once, and 2.5% to 3.5% sits in the top ten. V was pared by 4 bases and J by 1 base, with 9 bases between. CDR1 and CDR2 (germline): SGHAT, FQNNGV. The CDR3 has 14 amino acids. The V and J genes are TRBV11-2 and TRBJ2-3; TRBD1 is a possible D gene (6 bases). Specimen: PBMCs or T cells enriched from blood (not recorded which). The sequence was collected from a woman in her forties or fifties who had been exposed to COVID-19. CDR3 DNA sequence: TGTGCCAGCAGCTCACGACAGGGCACAGATACGCAGTATTTT. It encodes CASSSRQGTDTQYF.